This TCR beta chain was documented in a study of radiotherapy plus CTLA-4 blockade in lung cancer. The study, taken as a whole, reports: Blood saw expansion of tumor-derived TCR clones after radiotherapy plus ipilimumab. Best predicting response, reportedly, were early blood T cell clone dynamics, with interferon-beta.

This clone showed up just once. The antigen is unknown. The V end lost 7 bases, the J end lost 4 bases, and 7 bases lay between the germline ends. There are 11 residues in the CDR3. Germline CDR1 and CDR2: MGHRA and YSYEKL. Some clones are missing from TCRdb's copy, which holds only in-frame ones; the method was immunoSEQ multiplex PCR. The sample records around 45,000 clones, roughly four fifths being singletons. It was focal radiation plus CTLA-4 blockade with ipilimumab that patients with chemo-refractory metastatic non-small-cell lung cancer received. The chain is built from TRBV4-1 and TRBJ1-1; possibly TRBD1 for D (5 bases). The clonotype was recovered from a human donor with non-small cell lung cancer who had a complete response to radiotherapy plus ipilimumab. This sample comprised peripheral blood, obtained from a patient treated with radiotherapy plus ipilimumab. The CDR3 loop reads CASIRGTEAFF. CDR3 in DNA: TGCGCCAGCATAAGGGGCACTGAAGCTTTCTTT.